This T cell receptor beta chain was recorded in a study of graft-versus-host responses after intestinal transplantation. Study-wide context: Multivisceral, liver-intestinal, or isolated intestinal transplants were received by the recipients.

Germline loops: CDR1 ENHRY, CDR2 SYGVKD. The CDR3 consists of 15 residues. Trimming cost V 2 bases and J 1 base, with 11 bases left between them. Worth noting for this clone: Its specificity is not known.

Study conclusions and caveats: Early post-transplant HvG declines were associated with peak circulating GvH clone levels. There were GvH clones found in recipient marrow, and some of them appeared first in ileum or blood.

The protocol was immunoSEQ multiplex PCR, while the TCRdb copy is restricted to in-frame clones and leaves out a portion. The table includes more than 85,000 clones, roughly 80% detected once. The starting material was unstimulated CD4+ T cells sorted from spleen or lymph node cells, obtained before intestinal transplant. The genes are TRBV10-3 and TRBJ1-1; maybe TRBD1 (5 bases). This receptor was obtained from a human donor who received an intestinal transplant. CDR3 sequence (DNA): TGTGCCATCAGTGAGAGGCAGGGTCGGAACACTGAAGCTTTCTTT. Its protein is CAISERQGRNTEAFF.